This TCR beta chain was sequenced in a study of shared T cell receptors in the human thymus. The method was immunoSEQ multiplex PCR; TCRdb's version includes in-frame clones alone and lacks a portion of them. Of 600,000 to 900,000 clones listed, approximately 85% are singletons. In addition, the sample was reused for a study of human thymus T cells.

The TCR sequence derives from a girl under two years old with a congenital heart defect. The sequenced sample consisted of thymocytes.

CDR3: CASSQNLPTGMNSPLHF. The CDR3 DNA sequence: TGCGCCAGCAGCCAAAACCTCCCGACAGGGATGAATTCACCCCTCCACTTT. V and J are TRBV4-1 and TRBJ1-6; 7 nucleotides agree with TRBD1. Losses at the gene ends were 2 bases for V and 7 bases for J; bases not matched to a gene: 11. The CDR3 length is 17 residues. Germline CDR1 reads MGHRA; CDR2 reads YSYEKL.